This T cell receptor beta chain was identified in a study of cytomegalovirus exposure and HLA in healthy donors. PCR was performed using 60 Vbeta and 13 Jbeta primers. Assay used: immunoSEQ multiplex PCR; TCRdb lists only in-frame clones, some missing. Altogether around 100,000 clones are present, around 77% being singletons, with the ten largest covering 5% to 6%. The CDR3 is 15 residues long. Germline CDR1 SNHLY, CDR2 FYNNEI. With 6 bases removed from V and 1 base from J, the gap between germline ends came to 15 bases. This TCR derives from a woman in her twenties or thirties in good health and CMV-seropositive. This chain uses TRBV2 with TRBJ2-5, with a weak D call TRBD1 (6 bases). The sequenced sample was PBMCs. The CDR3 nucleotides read TGTGCCAGCAGGTCTATCACAGGGCGCCAAGAGACCCAGTACTTC. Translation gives CASRSITGRQETQYF.